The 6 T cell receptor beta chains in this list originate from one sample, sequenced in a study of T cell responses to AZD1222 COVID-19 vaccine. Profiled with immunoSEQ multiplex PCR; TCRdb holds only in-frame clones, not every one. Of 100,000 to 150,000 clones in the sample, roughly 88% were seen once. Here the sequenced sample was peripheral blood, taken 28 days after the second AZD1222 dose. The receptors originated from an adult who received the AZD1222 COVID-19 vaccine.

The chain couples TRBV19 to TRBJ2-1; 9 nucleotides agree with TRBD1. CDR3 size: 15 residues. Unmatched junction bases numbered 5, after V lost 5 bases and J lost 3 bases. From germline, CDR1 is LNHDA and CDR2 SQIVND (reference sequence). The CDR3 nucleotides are TGTGCCAGTAGTGCGGGACAGGGTAGCTACAATGAGCAGTTCTTC. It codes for CASSAGQGSYNEQFF. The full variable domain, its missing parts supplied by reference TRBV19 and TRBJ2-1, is DGGITQSPKYLFRKEGQNVTLSCEQNLNHDAMYWYRQDPGQGLRLIYYSQIVNDFQKGDIAEGYSVSREKKESFPLTVTSAQKNPTAFYLCASSAGQGSYNEQFFGPGTRLTVL.

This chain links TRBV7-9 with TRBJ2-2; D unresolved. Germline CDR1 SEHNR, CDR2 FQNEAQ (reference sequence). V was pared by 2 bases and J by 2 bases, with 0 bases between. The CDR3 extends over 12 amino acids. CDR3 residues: CASSLNTGELFF. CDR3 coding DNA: TGTGCCAGCAGCTTAAACACCGGGGAGCTGTTTTTT.

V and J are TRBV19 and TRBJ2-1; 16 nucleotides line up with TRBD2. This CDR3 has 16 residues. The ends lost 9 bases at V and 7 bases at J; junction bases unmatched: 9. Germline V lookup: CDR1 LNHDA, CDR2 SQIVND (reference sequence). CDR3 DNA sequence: TGTGCCAGCCGGGTTCCGGGACTAGCGGGAGGGAATGAGCAGTTCTTC. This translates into CASRVPGLAGGNEQFF.

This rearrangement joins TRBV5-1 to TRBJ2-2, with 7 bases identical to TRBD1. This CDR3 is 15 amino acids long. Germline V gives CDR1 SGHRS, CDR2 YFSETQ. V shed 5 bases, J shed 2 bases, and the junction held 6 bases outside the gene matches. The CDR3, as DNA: TGCGCCAGCAGATTAGGGACAGCCAACACCGGGGAGCTGTTTTTT. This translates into CASRLGTANTGELFF.

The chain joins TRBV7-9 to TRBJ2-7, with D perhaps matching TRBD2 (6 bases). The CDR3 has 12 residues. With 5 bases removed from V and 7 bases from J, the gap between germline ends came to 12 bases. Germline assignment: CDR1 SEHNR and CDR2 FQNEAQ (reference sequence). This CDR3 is CASSHRAGEQYF. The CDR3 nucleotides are TGTGCCAGCAGCCACCGGGCGGGGGAGCAGTACTTC.

The CDR3 here is CANSRTSVNTEAFF. The CDR3 nucleotides read TGTGCCAACTCTAGGACGTCGGTTAACACTGAAGCTTTCTTT. This chain uses TRBV6-4 with TRBJ1-1; D gene uncertain. This CDR3 region has 14 residues. Germline CDR1 MRHNA, CDR2 SNTAGT. The V gene lost 10 bases and the J gene lost 2 bases, with 17 bases spanning the gap.